This TCR beta chain was sequenced for a study of cytomegalovirus exposure and HLA in healthy donors. Study-wide points: Most observed TCR sequences were rare, whereas some public TCRs were detected in many donors.

CDR1 and CDR2 from the germline V gene are SGHAT and FQDESV (reference sequence). There are 13 residues in the CDR3. The V end was cut by 7 bases, the J end by 1 base, with 10 bases between. A remark on this clone: Its specificity is not known.

Profiled with immunoSEQ multiplex PCR; TCRdb holds only in-frame clones, not every one. This sample has around 150,000 clones, with 89% found just once. Sequencing was performed on PBMCs. The sequence was collected from a man younger than 35 in good health and CMV-seropositive. The V and J genes are TRBV11-1 and TRBJ1-1, with a possible D match to TRBD1 (6 bases). CDR3 coding DNA: TGTGCCAGCACGACAGGCGGGAACACTGAAGCTTTCTTT. Protein sequence: CASTTGGNTEAFF.